The source of this T cell receptor (beta chain) is a study of blood T cells in healthy people across ages. The ends were cut back, 3 bases at V and 1 base at J, with 12 bases in the middle. Per the germline V gene, CDR1 is DFQATT and CDR2 is SNEGSKA (reference sequence). CDR3 length: 14 residues. There are a few counts of this clonotype. Alongside a J-beta primer mix, a sample-barcoded 5' primer served in a second PCR lasting about 7 to 12 cycles. Every cDNA was tagged by a template-switch adaptor with 12 random nucleotides. TCRdb used MiXCR to reprocess the 5' RACE reads, holding one entry per CDR3 protein. The sample lists 700,000 to 950,000 distinct CDR3 sequences, approximately 43% occurring once. Donors each provided 9.5 to 10 milliliters of peripheral blood.

This chain uses TRBV20-1 with TRBJ2-5; D is uncertain. This sequence originates from a woman aged 55-70 years in good health. The source material was blood. The CDR3 loop is CSARYERIQETQYF. The DNA for the CDR3 is TGCAGTGCTAGGTACGAGCGCATCCAAGAGACCCAGTACTTC.